This T cell receptor beta chain stems from a study of CD8+CD57+ T cells in acquired aplastic anemia. At the level of the study: Sorted CD4+ and CD8+ cells gave an average of roughly 3.5 ug of DNA. Sequencing produced an average of about 10 million reads per healthy donor for CD4+ cells.

CDR3 length equals 17 residues. V was pared by 6 bases and J by 4 bases, with 24 bases between. TCR beta VDJ combinations and CDR3 sequences were profiled from genomic DNA. Via MiXCR, TCRdb re-called the reads, giving one row per CDR3 protein. The sample includes hundreds of thousands of distinct CDR3 sequences, just under 70% seen only once; the top ten take 4%. This clonotype was obtained from a human donor in good health, serving as a control. The chain combines TRBV12-3 or TRBV12-4 with TRBJ1-2; D unresolved. The sequenced sample was sorted CD4+, CD8+, or CD8+CD57+ T cells (not recorded which) from PBMCs. The DNA of the CDR3 is TGTGCCAGCAGCCAGAATCGGGTTGAGTCCCGCGGCTATGGCTACACCTTC. Translation: CASSQNRVESRGYGYTF.